Each of the 9 T cell receptor beta chains below was sequenced from the same sample in a study of monozygotic twins with inflammatory bowel disease. No DNA is given; TCRdb re-called the 5' RACE reads and lists each CDR3 protein once. The ten top clones account for 2.6%, within a sample of about 380,000 distinct CDR3 sequences. Sequencing was carried out using blood. These TCRs come from a human donor with ulcerative colitis or Crohn's disease, or a healthy co-twin of an affected twin (not recorded which).

The chain uses TRBV5-1 and TRBJ1-5. Germline V CDR1 and CDR2: SGHRS, YFSETQ. This CDR3 has 15 amino acids. The CDR3: CASSFGGSGNQPQHF.

The rearrangement uses TRBV7-3 and TRBJ2-1; checking the TCRdb D call of TRBD2 is not possible without DNA. Germline V gene data show CDR1 as SGHTA and CDR2 as FQGTGA. The CDR3 covers 15 residues. This CDR3 is CASSSASGAYNEQFF.

The rearrangement joins TRBV2 to TRBJ2-7; TCRdb names TRBD2, which stays unverified in the absence of DNA. There are 15 residues in the CDR3. CDR1 and CDR2 from the germline V gene are SNHLY and FYNNEI. The CDR3 sequence is CASGMPGLLSYEQYF.

The rearrangement joins TRBV20-1 to TRBJ2-5; TCRdb outputs TRBD2, but without DNA this stays unchecked. Germline assignment: CDR1 DFQATT and CDR2 SNEGSKA (reference sequence). The CDR3 has 16 residues. CDR3 amino acids: CSARRGTSRVEETQYF.

The chain has TRBV9 and TRBJ2-2; TCRdb designates TRBD1, a call that cannot be tested without DNA. Germline V gene lookup returns CDR1 SGDLS and CDR2 YYNGEE. The CDR3 length is 17 residues. CDR3 in amino acids: CASSVALQGRNTGELFF.

The chain combines TRBV6-2 or TRBV6-3 with TRBJ1-6. This CDR3 has 13 residues. Looked up from germline, CDR1 is MNHEY and CDR2 is SVGEGT. The CDR3 sequence is CASAGGDNSPLHF.

The CDR3 sequence is CASSQDSADYENTGELFF. The chain links TRBV4-3 to TRBJ2-2; the TCRdb call, TRBD2, lacks DNA for checking. CDR1 and CDR2 (germline): LGHNA, YSLEER. The CDR3 length is 18 residues.

The gene calls are TRBV28 and TRBJ2-5; TCRdb's D gene call, TRBD1, goes unchecked for lack of DNA. The CDR3 is 15 amino acids. Germline CDR1 MDHEN, CDR2 SYDVKM. The CDR3 sequence: CASSLWGTGKETQYF.

The rearrangement joins TRBV9 to TRBJ2-3; TCRdb designates TRBD1, a call that cannot be tested without DNA. The germline V gene has CDR1 SGDLS and CDR2 YYNGEE. CDR3 length: 15 residues. The CDR3 is CASSVMGRAQDTQYF.